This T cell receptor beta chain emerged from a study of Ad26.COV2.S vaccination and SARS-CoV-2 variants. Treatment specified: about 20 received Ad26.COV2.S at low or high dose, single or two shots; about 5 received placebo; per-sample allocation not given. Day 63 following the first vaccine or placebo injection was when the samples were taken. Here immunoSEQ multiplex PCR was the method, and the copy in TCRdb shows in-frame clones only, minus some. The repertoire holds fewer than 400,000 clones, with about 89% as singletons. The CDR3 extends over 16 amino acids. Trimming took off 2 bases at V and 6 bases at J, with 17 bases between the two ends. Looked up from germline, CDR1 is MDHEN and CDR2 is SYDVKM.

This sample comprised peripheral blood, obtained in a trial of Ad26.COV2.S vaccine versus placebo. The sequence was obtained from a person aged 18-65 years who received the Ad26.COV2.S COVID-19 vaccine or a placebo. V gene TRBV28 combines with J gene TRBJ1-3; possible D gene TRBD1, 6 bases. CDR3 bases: TGTGCCAGCAGTTTAGTCACAGGGTCCGGGGAAAACACCATATATTTT. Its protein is CASSLVTGSGENTIYF.